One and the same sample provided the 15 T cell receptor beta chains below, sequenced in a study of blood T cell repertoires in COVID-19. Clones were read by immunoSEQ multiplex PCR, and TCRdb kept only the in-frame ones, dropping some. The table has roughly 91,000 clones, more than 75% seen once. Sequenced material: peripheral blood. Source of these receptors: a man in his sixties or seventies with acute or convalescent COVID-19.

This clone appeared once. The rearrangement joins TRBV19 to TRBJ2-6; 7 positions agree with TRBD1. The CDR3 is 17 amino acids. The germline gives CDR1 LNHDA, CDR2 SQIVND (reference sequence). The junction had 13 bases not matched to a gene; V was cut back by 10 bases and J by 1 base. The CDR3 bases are TGTGCCACCTCGGACAGGCGCTCGGAATCTGGGGCCAACGTCCTGACTTTC. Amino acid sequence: CATSDRRSESGANVLTF.

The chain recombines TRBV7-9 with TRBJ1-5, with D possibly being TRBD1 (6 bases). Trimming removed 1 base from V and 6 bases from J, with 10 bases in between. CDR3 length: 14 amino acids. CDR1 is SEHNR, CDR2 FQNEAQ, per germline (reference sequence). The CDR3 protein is CASSLGGGPQPQHF. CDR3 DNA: TGTGCCAGCAGCTTAGGCGGGGGGCCTCAGCCCCAGCATTTT. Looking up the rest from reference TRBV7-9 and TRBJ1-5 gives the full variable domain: DTGVSQNPRHKITKRGQNVTFRCDPISEHNRLYWYRQTLGQGPEFLTYFQNEAQLEKSRLLSDRFSAERPKGSFSTLEIQRTEQGDSAMYLCASSLGGGPQPQHFGDGTRLSIL.

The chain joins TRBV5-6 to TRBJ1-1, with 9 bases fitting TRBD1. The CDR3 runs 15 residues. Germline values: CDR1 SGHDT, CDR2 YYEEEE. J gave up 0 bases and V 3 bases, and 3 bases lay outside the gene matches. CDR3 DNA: TGTGCCAGCAGCTGGGACAGGGTCTTGAACACTGAAGCTTTCTTT. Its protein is CASSWDRVLNTEAFF.

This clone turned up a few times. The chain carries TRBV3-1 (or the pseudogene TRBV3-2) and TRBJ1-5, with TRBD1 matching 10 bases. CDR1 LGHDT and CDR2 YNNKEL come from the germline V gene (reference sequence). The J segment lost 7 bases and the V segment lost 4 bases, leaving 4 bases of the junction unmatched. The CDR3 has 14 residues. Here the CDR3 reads CASSLGTGDQPQHF. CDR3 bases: TGTGCCAGCAGCCTCGGGACAGGGGACCAGCCCCAGCATTTT.

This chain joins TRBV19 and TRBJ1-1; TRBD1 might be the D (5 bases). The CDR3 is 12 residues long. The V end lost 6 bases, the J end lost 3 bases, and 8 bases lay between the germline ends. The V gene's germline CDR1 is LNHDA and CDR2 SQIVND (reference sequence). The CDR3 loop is CASRGGYTEAFF. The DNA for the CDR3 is TGTGCCAGTAGGGGGGGGTACACTGAAGCTTTCTTT.

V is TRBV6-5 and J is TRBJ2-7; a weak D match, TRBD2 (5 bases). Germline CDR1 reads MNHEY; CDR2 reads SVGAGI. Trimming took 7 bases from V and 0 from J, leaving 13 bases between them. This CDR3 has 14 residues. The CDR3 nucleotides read TGTGCCAGCACCCTTCAAGAGGGCTCCTACGAGCAGTACTTC. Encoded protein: CASTLQEGSYEQYF.

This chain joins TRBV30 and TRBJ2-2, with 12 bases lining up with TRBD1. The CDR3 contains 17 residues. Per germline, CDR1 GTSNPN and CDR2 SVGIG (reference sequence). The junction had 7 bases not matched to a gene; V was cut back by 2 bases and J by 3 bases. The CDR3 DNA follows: TGTGCCTGGAGTAGGGACAGGGGGCGGTCGCACACCGGGGAGCTGTTTTTT. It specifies CAWSRDRGRSHTGELFF. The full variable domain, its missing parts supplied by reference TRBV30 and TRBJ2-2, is SQTIHQWPATLVQPVGSPLSLECTVEGTSNPNLYWYRQAAGRGLQLLFYSVGIGQISSEVPQNLSASRPQDRQFILSSKKLLLSDSGFYLCAWSRDRGRSHTGELFFGEGSRLTVL.

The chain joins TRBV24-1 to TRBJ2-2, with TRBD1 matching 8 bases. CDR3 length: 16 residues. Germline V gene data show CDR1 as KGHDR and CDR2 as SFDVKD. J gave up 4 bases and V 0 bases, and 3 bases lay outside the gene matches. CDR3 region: CATSDLKTGATGELFF. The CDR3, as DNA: TGTGCCACCAGTGATTTGAAGACAGGGGCCACCGGGGAGCTGTTTTTT.

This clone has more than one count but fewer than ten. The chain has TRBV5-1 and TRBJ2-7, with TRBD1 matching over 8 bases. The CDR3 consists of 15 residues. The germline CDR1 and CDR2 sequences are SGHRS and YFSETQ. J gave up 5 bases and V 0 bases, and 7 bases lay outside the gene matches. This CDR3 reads CASSLAAGGYDEQYF. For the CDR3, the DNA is TGCGCCAGCAGCTTGGCCGCAGGGGGCTACGACGAGCAGTACTTC. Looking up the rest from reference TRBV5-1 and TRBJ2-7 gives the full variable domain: KAGVTQTPRYLIKTRGQQVTLSCSPISGHRSVSWYQQTPGQGLQFLFEYFSETQRNKGNFPGRFSGRQFSNSRSEMNVSTLELGDSALYLCASSLAAGGYDEQYFGPGTRLTVT.

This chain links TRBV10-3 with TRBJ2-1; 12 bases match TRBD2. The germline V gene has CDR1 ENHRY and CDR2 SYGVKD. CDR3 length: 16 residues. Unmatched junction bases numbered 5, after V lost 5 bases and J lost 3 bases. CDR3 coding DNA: TGTGCCATCAGTTCACCGGGACTAGCGGGCTACAATGAGCAGTTCTTC. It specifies CAISSPGLAGYNEQFF.

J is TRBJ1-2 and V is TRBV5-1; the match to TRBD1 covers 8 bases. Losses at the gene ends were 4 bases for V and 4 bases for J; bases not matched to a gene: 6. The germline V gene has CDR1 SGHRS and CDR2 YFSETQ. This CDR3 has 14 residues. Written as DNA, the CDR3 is TGCGCCAGCAGCACCGACAGGGGTGGCTATGGCTACACCTTC. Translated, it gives CASSTDRGGYGYTF. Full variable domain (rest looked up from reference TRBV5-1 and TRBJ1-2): KAGVTQTPRYLIKTRGQQVTLSCSPISGHRSVSWYQQTPGQGLQFLFEYFSETQRNKGNFPGRFSGRQFSNSRSEMNVSTLELGDSALYLCASSTDRGGYGYTFGSGTRLTVV.

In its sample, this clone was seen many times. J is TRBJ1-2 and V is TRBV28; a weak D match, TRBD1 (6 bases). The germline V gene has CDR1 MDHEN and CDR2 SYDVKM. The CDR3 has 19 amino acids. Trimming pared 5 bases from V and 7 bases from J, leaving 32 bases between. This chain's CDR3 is CASSPRQVVTLGVSSGYTF. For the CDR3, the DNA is TGTGCCAGCAGTCCCCGACAGGTCGTAACTCTGGGGGTATCTAGTGGCTACACCTTC.

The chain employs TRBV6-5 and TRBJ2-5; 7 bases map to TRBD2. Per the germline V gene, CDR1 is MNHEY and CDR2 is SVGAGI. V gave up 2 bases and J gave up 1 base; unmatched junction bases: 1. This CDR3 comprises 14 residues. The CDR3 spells CASSYGGVQETQYF. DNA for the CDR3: TGTGCCAGCAGTTACGGGGGGGTCCAAGAGACCCAGTACTTC.

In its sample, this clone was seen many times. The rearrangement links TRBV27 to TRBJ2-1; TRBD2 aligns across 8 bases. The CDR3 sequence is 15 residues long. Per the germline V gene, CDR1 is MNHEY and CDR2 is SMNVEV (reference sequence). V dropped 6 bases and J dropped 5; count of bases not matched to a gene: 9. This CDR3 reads CASRSRLARNNEQFF. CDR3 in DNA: TGTGCCAGCAGATCGAGACTAGCGAGAAACAATGAGCAGTTCTTC.

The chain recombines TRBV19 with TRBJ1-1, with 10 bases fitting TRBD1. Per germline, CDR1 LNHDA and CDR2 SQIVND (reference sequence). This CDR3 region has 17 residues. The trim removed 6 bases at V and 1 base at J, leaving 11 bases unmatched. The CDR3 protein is CASSNQDRGYWNTEAFF. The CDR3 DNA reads TGTGCCAGTAGCAATCAGGACAGGGGGTATTGGAACACTGAAGCTTTCTTT.